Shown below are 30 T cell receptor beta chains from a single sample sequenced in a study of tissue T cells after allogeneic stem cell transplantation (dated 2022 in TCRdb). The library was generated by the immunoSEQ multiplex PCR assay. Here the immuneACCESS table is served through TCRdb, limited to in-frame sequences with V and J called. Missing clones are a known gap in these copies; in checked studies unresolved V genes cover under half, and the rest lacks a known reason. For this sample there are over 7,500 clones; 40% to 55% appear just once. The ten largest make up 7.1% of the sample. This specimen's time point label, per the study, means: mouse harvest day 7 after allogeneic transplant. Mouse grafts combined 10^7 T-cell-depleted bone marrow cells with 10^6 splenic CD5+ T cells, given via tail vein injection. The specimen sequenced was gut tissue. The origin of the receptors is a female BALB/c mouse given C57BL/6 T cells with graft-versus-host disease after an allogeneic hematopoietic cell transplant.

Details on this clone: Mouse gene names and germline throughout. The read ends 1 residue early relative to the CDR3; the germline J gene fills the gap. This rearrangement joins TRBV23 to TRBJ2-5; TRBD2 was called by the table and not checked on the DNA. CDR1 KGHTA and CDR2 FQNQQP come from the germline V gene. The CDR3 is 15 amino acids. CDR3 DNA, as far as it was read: TGCTCCAGCAGTCCACCGGGACTGGGTACGGACACCCAGTAC. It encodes CSSSPPGLGTDTQY. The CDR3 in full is CSSSPPGLGTDTQYF.

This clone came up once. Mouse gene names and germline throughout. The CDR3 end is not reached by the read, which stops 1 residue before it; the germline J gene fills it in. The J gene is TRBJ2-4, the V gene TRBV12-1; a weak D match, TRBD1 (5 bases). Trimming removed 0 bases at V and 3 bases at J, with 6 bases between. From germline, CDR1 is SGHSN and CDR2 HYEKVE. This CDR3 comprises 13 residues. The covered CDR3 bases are TGTGCCAGCTCTCTCGAGGGGCAAAACACCTTGTAC. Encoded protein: CASSLEGQNTLY. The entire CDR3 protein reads CASSLEGQNTLYF.

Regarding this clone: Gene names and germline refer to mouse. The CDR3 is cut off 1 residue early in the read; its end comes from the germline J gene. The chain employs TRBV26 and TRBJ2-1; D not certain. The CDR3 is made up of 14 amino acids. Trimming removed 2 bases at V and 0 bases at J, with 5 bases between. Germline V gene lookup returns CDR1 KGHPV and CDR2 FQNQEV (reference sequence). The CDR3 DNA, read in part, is TGTGCCAGCAGTCTGACAGTTAACTATGCTGAGCAGTTC. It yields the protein CASSLTVNYAEQF. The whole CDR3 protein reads CASSLTVNYAEQFF.

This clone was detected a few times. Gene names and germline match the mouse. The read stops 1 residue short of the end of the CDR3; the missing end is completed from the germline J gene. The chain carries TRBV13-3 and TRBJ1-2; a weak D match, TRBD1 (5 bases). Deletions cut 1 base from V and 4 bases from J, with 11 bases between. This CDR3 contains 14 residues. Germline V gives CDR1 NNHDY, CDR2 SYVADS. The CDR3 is CASSDWGKGSDYTF. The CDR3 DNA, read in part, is TGTGCCAGCAGTGATTGGGGGAAAGGCTCCGACTACACC.

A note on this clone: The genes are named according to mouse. The sequenced CDR3 bases are TGTGCCAGCAGTCGACAGGGAGCGAGTCAAAACACCTTGTAC. Its protein is CASSRQGASQNTLY. The entire CDR3 is CASSRQGASQNTLYF. V and J are TRBV13-1 and TRBJ2-4, with 7 bases that match TRBD1. From the germline J gene comes the end of the CDR3, since the read stops 1 residue before it. V trimming: 4 bases; J trimming: 0 bases; junction bases outside the gene matches: 5. CDR3 size: 15 residues. Per germline, CDR1 NSHNY and CDR2 SYGAGN.

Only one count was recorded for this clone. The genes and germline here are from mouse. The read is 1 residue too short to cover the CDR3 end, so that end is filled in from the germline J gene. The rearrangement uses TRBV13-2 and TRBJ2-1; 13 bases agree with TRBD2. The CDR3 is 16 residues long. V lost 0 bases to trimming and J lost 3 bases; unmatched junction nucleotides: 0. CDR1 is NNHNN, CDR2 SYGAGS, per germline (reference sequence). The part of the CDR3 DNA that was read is TGTGCCAGCGGTGATGGGACTGGGGGGGCCTATGCTGAGCAGTTC. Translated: CASGDGTGGAYAEQF. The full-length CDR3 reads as CASGDGTGGAYAEQFF.

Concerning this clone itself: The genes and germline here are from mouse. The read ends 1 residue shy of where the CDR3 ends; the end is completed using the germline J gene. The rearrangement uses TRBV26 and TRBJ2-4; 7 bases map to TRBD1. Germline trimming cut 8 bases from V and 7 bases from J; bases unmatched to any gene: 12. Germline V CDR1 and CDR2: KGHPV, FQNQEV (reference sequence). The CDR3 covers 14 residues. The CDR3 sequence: CASRTGEGIDTLYF. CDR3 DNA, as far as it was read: TGTGCCAGCCGAACAGGGGAGGGAATCGACACCTTGTAC.

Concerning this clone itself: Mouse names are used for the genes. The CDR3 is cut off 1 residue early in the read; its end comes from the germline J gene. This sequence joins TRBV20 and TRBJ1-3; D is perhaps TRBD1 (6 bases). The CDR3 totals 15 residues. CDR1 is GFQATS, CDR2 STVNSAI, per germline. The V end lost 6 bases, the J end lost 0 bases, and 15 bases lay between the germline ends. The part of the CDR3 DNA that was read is TGTGGTGCCAGAGGGGGGGGCATTTCTGGAAATACGCTCTAT. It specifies CGARGGGISGNTLY. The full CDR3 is CGARGGGISGNTLYF.

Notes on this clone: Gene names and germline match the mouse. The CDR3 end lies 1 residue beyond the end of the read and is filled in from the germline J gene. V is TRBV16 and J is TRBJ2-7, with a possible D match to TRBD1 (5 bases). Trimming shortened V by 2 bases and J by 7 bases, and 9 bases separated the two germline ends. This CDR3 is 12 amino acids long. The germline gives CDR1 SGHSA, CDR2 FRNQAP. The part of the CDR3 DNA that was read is TGTGCAAGCAGCTTACAGGGAGGGGAACAGTAC. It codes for CASSLQGGEQY. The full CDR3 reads CASSLQGGEQYF.

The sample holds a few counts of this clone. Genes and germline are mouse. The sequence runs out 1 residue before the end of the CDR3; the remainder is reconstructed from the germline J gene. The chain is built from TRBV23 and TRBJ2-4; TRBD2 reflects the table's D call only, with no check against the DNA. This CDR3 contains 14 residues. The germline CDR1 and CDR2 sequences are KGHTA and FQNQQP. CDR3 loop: CSSSQSGGQNTLYF. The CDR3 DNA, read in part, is TGCTCCAGCAGTCAATCGGGGGGACAAAACACCTTGTAC.

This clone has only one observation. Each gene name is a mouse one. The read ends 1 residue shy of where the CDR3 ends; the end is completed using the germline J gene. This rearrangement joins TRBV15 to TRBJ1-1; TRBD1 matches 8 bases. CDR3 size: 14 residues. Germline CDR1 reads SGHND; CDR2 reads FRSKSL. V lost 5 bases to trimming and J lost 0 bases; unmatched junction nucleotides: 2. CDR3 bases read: TGTGCCAGCAGTGTACAGGGGGCAAACACAGAAGTCTTC. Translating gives CASSVQGANTEVF. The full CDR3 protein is CASSVQGANTEVFF.

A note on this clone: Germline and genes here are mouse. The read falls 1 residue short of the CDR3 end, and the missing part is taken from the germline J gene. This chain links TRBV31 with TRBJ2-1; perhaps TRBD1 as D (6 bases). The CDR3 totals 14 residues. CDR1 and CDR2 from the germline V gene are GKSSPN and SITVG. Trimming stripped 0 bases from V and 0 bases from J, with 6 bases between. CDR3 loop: CAWSLQGNYAEQFF. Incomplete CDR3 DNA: TGTGCCTGGAGTCTACAGGGTAACTATGCTGAGCAGTTC. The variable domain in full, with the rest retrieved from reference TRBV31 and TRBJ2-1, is AQTIHQWPVAEIKAVGSPLSLGCTIKGKSSPNLYWYWQATGGTLQQLFYSITVGQVESVVQLNLSASRPKDDQFILSTEKLLLSHSGFYLCAWSLQGNYAEQFFGPGTRLTVL.

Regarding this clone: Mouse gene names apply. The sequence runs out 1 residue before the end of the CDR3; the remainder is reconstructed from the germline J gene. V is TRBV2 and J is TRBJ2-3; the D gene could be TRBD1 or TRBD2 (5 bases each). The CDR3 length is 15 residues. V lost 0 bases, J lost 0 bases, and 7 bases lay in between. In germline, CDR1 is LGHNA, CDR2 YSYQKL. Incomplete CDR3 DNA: TGTGCCAGCAGCCAAGATGGGGCTAGTGCAGAAACGCTGTAT. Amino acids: CASSQDGASAETLY. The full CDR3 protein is CASSQDGASAETLYF.

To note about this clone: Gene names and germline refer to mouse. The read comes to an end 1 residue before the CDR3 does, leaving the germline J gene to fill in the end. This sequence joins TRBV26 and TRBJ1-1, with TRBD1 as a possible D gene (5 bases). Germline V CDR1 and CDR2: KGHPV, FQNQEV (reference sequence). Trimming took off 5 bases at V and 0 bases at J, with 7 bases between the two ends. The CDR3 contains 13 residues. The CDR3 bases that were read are TGTGCCAGCAGTTCGACAGCAAACACAGAAGTCTTC. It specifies CASSSTANTEVF. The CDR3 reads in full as CASSSTANTEVFF.

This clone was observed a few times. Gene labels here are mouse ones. The sequenced part of the CDR3 DNA is TGTGCAAGCAGCTTATTGGGGAACTCCTATGAACAGTAC. Translated, it gives CASSLLGNSYEQY. The entire CDR3 is CASSLLGNSYEQYF. The chain joins TRBV16 to TRBJ2-7; D is perhaps TRBD2 (5 bases). The read falls 1 residue short of the CDR3 end, and the missing part is taken from the germline J gene. The germline V gene encodes CDR1 SGHSA and CDR2 FRNQAP. The CDR3 consists of 14 residues. Trimming removed 2 bases from V and 0 bases from J, with 8 bases in between.

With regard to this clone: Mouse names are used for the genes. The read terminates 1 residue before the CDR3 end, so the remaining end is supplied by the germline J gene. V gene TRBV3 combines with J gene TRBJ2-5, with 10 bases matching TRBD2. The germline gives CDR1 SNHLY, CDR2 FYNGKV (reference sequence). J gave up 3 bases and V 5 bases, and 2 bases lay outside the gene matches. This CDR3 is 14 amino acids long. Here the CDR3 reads CASSRLGGQDTQYF. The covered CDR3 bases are TGTGCCAGCAGCAGACTGGGGGGTCAAGACACCCAGTAC.

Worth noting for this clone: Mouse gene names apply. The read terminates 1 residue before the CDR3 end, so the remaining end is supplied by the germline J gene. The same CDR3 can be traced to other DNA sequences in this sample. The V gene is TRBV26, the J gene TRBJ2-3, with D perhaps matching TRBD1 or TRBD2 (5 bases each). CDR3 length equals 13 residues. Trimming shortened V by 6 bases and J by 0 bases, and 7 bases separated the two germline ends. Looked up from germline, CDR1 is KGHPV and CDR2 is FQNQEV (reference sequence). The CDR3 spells CASRRDSAETLYF. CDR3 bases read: TGTGCCAGCAGAAGGGACAGTGCAGAAACGCTGTAT.

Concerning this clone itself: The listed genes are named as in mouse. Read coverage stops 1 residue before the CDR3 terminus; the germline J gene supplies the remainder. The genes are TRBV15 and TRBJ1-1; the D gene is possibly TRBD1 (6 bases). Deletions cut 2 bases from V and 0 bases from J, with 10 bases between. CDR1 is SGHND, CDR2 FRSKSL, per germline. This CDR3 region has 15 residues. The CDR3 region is CASSLRTDANTEVFF. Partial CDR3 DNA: TGTGCCAGCAGTTTAAGGACAGATGCAAACACAGAAGTCTTC.

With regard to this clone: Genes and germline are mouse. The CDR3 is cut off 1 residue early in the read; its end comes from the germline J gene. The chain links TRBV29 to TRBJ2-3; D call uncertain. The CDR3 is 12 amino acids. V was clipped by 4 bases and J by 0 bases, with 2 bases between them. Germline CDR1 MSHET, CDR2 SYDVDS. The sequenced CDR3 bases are TGTGCTAGCAGTTCCAGTGCAGAAACGCTGTAT. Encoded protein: CASSSSAETLY. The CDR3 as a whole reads CASSSSAETLYF.

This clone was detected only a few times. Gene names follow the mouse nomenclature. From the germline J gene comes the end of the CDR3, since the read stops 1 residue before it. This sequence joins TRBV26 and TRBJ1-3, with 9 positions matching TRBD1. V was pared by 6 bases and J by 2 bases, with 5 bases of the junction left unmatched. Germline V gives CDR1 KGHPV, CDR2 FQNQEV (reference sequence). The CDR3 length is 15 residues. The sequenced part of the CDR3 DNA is TGTGCCAGCAGCCCTCGACAGGGGGCTGGAAATACGCTCTAT. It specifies CASSPRQGAGNTLY. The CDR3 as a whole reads CASSPRQGAGNTLYF.

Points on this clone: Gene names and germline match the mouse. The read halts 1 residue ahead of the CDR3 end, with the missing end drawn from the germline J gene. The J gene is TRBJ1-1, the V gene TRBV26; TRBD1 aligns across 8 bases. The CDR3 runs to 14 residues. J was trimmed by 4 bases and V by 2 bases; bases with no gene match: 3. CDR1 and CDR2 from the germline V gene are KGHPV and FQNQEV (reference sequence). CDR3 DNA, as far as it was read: TGTGCCAGCAGTCTGGGACAGGGACTCACAGAAGTCTTC. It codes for CASSLGQGLTEVF. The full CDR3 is CASSLGQGLTEVFF.

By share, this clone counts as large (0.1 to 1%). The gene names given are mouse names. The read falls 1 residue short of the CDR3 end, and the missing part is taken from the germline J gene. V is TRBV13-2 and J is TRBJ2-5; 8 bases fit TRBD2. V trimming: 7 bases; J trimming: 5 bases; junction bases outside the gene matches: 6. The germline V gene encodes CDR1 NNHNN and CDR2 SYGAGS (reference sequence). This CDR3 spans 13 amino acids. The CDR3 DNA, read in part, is TGTGCCAGCTTTGGGGGGGGCGCAGACACCCAGTAC. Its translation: CASFGGGADTQY. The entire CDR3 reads CASFGGGADTQYF.

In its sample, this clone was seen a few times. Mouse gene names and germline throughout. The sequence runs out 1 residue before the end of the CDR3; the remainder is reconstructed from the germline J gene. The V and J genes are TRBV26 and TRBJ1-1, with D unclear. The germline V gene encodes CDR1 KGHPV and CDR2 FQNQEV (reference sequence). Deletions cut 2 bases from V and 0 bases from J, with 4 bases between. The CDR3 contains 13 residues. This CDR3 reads CASSLDANTEVFF. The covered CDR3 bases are TGTGCCAGCAGTCTGGATGCAAACACAGAAGTCTTC.

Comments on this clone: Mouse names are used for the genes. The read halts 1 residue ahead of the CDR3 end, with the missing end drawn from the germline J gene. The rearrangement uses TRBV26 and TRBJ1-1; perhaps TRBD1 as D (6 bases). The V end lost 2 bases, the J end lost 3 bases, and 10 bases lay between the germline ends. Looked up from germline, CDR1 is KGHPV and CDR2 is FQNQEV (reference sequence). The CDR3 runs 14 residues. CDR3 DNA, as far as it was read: TGTGCCAGCAGTCTGAAACAGGGAGACACAGAAGTCTTC. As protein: CASSLKQGDTEVF. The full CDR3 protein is CASSLKQGDTEVFF.

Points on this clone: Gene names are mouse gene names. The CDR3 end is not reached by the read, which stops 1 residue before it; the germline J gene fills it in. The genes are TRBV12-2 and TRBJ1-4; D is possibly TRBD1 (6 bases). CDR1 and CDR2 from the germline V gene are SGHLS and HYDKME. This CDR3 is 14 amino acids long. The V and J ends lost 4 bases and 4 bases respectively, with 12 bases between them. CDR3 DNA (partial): TGTGCCAGCTCCCCCGGGACATACAACGAAAGATTATTT. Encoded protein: CASSPGTYNERLF. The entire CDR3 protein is CASSPGTYNERLFF. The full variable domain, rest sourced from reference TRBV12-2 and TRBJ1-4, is NSGVVQSPRYIIKGKGERSILKCIPISGHLSVAWYQQTQGQELKFFIQHYDKMERDKGNLPSRFSVQQFDDYHSEMNMSALELEDSAVYFCASSPGTYNERLFFGHGTKLSVL.

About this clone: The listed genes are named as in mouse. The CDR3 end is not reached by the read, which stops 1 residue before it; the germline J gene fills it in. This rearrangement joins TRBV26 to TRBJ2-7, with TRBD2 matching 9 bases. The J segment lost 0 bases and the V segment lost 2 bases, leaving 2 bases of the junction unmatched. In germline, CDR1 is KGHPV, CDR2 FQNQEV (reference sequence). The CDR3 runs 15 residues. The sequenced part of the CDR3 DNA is TGTGCCAGCAGTCTGAACTGGGGGGACTCCTATGAACAGTAC. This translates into CASSLNWGDSYEQY. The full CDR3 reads CASSLNWGDSYEQYF.

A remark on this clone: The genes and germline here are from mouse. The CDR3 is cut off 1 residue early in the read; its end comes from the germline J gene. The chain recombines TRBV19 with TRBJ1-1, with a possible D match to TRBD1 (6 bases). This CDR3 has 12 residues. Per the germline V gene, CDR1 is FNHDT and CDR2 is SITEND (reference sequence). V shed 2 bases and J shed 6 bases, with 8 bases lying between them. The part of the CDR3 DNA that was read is TGTGCCAGCAGTATGGGACACTCAGAAGTCTTC. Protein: CASSMGHSEVF. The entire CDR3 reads CASSMGHSEVFF.

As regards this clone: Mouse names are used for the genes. CDR3 in amino acids: CASSWDWGGQNTLYF. The CDR3 DNA, read in part, is TGTGCCAGCAGCTGGGACTGGGGGGGTCAAAACACCTTGTAC. The chain couples TRBV3 to TRBJ2-4, with 12 bases fitting TRBD2. The read gets to within 1 residue of the CDR3 end, and the germline J gene fills in the rest. Germline CDR1 reads SNHLY; CDR2 reads FYNGKV (reference sequence). Trimming at V came to 4 bases and at J to 1 base, leaving 0 bases not matched to a gene. The CDR3 totals 15 residues.

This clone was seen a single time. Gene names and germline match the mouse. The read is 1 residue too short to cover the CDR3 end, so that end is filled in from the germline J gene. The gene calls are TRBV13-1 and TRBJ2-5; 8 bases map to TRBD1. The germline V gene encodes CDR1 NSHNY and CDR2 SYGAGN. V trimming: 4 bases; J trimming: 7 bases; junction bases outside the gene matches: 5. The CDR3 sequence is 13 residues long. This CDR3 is CASSLQGANTQYF. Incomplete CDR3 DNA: TGTGCCAGCAGTCTTCAGGGGGCGAACACCCAGTAC.

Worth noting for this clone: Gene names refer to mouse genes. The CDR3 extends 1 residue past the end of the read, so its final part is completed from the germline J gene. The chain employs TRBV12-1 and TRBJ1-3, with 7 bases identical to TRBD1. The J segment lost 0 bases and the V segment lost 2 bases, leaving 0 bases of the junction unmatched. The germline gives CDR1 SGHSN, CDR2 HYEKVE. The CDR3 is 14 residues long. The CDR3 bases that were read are TGTGCCAGCTCTCGACAGGGTTCTGGAAATACGCTCTAT. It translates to CASSRQGSGNTLY. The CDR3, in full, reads CASSRQGSGNTLYF.